This TCR beta chain originates from a study of cytomegalovirus exposure and HLA in healthy donors (TCRdb year 2017). About the study as a whole: An earlier analysis of approximately 590 of the donors reported more than 250 Gb of sequence data and approximately 110 million unique TCR beta sequences from around 200 million T cells. Rather than using new phenotypic data, the later analysis identified candidate immune exposures from TCR beta sequences and from how often those sequences occurred across donors. Every repertoire in the discovery cohort had been generated on one and the same sequencing platform. Along with the roughly 700-subject first cohort, a separate validation cohort of 120 different subjects was used. On average, 235,054 unique TCR beta nucleotide sequences were sequenced per donor among some 430 genotyped donors of the cohort, with about 17% of those sequences being non-productive. An early release covering around 630 HLA-typed donors comprised 300 to 350 gigabases of sequencing data and roughly 85 million unique TCR sequences. The study used immunosequencing to profile the T cell repertoires of under 700 subjects and linked those repertoires to cytomegalovirus serostatus. The number of typed donors differed by locus: 629-630 for A, B, C, DRB1 and DQB1; about 520 for DQA1; approximately 600 for DPA1; and about 450 for DPB1. High-throughput TCR immunosequencing, statistical association of individual TCRs with disease status, and machine learning were combined to predict cytomegalovirus infection status. The genetic ancestry cluster associated with self-reported Caucasian donors included around 76% of the roughly 400 genotyped donors. A handful of DR-DQ haplotypes were treated as single units for association and clustering because of strong linkage in the cohort. Class I and class II HLA loci were covered by the typing at four-digit resolution. The study was designed to test whether signatures of past pathogen exposure could be identified by cataloging public T cell receptors. In a later analysis, previously published TCR beta repertoires from several hundred donors were re-analyzed and high-resolution HLA genotyping was added so that TCR occurrence patterns could be studied. Genome-wide SNP genotypes for about 55% of the 666 donors were used in a later genetic analysis, which treated that subset as a discovery cohort. Alongside the repertoire data, information on donor age, sex, ethnicity and CMV serostatus was compiled. An earlier analysis of 450 to 750 of the donors used high-throughput TCR beta sequencing to judge whether each TCR beta V gene segment behaved as functional or pseudogenic.

Library generation was performed with the immunoSEQ multiplex PCR assay. For the multiplex PCR, a mixture combining 60 forward primers for TCR Vbeta segments and 13 reverse primers for TCR Jbeta segments was used. A multiplex PCR assay on genomic DNA amplified the CDR3 region of rearranged TCR beta genes. The Illumina HiSeq System was used to sequence the amplified TCR beta libraries as 87-base-pair reads. As for the authors' bioinformatics: Across the 600 to 700 repertoires, a later analysis counted 60 million to 90 million unique TCR beta chains, some 11 million of which were shared by at least two donors. Raw reads were error-corrected and collapsed into unique sequences by a nearest-neighbor algorithm in which closely related sequences were merged to remove PCR and sequencing errors. To assign V, D and J gene segments, CDR3 sequences were aligned to IMGT reference sequences. For a sequence to be retained, a match of at least six nucleotides to both a V gene segment and a J gene segment was required. A rearrangement was called productive if the CDR3 had no stop codons and remained in frame with V and J, and every other rearrangement was called non-productive. Following IMGT convention, CDR3 was defined as the stretch from the second conserved V-encoded cysteine to the conserved J-encoded phenylalanine. In an earlier analysis of more than 550 of the donors, sequences lacking an unambiguous match to a single V gene segment were excluded. An earlier analysis of a few hundred of the donors called V segments functional above 56.7% productive rearrangements and segregating when the between-donor standard deviation exceeded 5%. A statistical classification framework was built for diagnosing cytomegalovirus status from the catalog of TCR beta chain sequences. A later analysis assigned V and J genes by comparing TCR nucleotide sequences with IMGT/GENE-DB human TR gene sequences. A later analysis assigned CDR3 sequences and most-parsimonious VDJ recombination scenarios with the TCRdist pipeline. A later analysis defined each TCR beta chain by its CDR3 amino acid sequence plus V-gene family, and excluded reads lacking a unique V-gene family. To address suspected cross-contamination and a sequencing artifact, a later analysis removed approximately 590 highly shared, low-generation-probability nucleotide sequences. In a later analysis, a clonal expansion index for each public chain was calculated from normalized within-repertoire ranks of inferred template counts. A later analysis computed generation probabilities with a VDJ recombination model fitted to out-of-frame rearrangements, and checked the results against IGoR. A later analysis scored TCR-TCR, TCR-HLA and TCR-CMV co-occurrence with hypergeometric tests, applying a repertoire-size bias correction to TCR pairs. A later analysis estimated false discovery rates by permuting HLA or CMV assignments 20 times. A later analysis grouped co-occurring TCRs with DBSCAN, adding TCRdist sequence similarity when clustering within HLA-allele-positive subsets. Repertoires with fewer than 30,000 or more than 120,000 public chains were left out of co-occurrence clustering, as were about five repertoires with anomalous nucleotide sharing. The table was pulled from immuneACCESS by TCRdb, which kept in-frame rearrangements only. Such tables lose some clones; where checked, under half of the loss comes from unresolved V genes, and the rest has no known cause. V and J calls and clone size are those listed in that table; D and trimming were worked out from the DNA. The sample data list 80,000 to 100,000 clones, and 74% of these were observed just once. 20% to 25% of the sample goes to the ten largest clones.

On the study overall, not on this receptor specifically: Specific HLA alleles were associated with roughly 17,000 TCR beta sequences at a false discovery rate of 0.05 in a later analysis. In a later analysis, HLA-associated TCR beta chains showed more clonal expansion and lower generation probabilities than non-associated chains that were equally common. Three of the identified cytomegalovirus-associated TCR beta chains were confirmed in vitro to be specific for cytomegalovirus antigens. In the study, 164 TCR beta chains were listed as associated with cytomegalovirus. The only immune exposure information available for the cohort was CMV serostatus. Only TCR beta chains were sequenced in this cohort, and the absence of alpha or paired-chain data limited detectable features. Compared with the 666-donor mean, donors in an Asian-associated ancestry cluster had fewer N-insertions in productive TCRs, according to a later genetic analysis. The authors suggested that the approach could potentially be generalized to other disease states and immunological phenotypes. According to a later analysis, TCR association rates differed among HLA loci, with DRB1 alleles showing the most associated TCRs and HLA-C alleles showing the fewest. Assigning TCR associations to individual alleles was difficult when HLA alleles, especially DR and DQ, strongly co-occurred. Because HLA typing was missing for some donors at each locus, association tests included only the typed subset. The classifier was reported to diagnose cytomegalovirus status with high specificity and sensitivity in both the original and validation cohorts. Because counts were too low, about 17 rarely observed V segments, including chromosome 9 orphons, were excluded from the earlier analysis of some 540 of the donors. Some IMGT-functional V segments, including TRBV6-2 and TRBV6-3, could not be distinguished by the 87-base-pair reads and were therefore excluded. In a later genetic analysis, a missense DCLRE1C variant was associated with V-gene and J-gene trimming of TCR beta chains, and the association was replicated in an independent cohort. In an earlier analysis of 500 to 650 of the donors, most TCR beta V segments appeared in productive rearrangements about 90% or about 30% of the time, broadly matching IMGT annotations. A further reported finding was that TCR beta sequences accurately predicted the HLA-A and HLA-B alleles for most subjects in the first cohort. Across donors, most TCR sequences were observed very rarely, whereas some public TCRs were present in many individuals. In a later analysis, most CMV-associated TCR beta chains were found to appear HLA-restricted, with HLA associations seemingly driven largely by CMV exposure. A group of highly shared sequence variants was considered likely to be a technical artifact of the sequencing pipeline. Correlated functional status among segregating V segments might be attributable to linkage disequilibrium, but an unknown experimental factor could not be ruled out. Several of the top co-occurrence clusters appeared to be linked to parvovirus B19, influenza, CMV and Epstein-Barr virus, according to a later analysis. The presence/absence analyses assumed that sequencing depth was roughly uniform across donors, and that assumption may not be true.

As to this clone: Its antigen is not yet known. The input lacks base qualities; no much larger clone sits a single base away.

In total, approximately 690 healthy bone marrow donors made up the cohort. Cohort members were all nominally healthy when sampled, although unrecorded immune exposures were likely present. The donor was CMV seropositive and was included in the group of approximately 300 seropositive cohort members. Every donor gave a peripheral blood sample, and the peripheral blood mononuclear cells from that sample were used for TCR beta sequencing. The Qiagen DNeasy Blood Extraction Kit was used to extract genomic DNA from the blood cell samples. CDR1 and CDR2 (MNHNY, SVGAGI) derive from the germline V gene (reference sequence). Trimmed from V: 5 bases; trimmed from J: 0 bases; junction bases lacking a gene match: 6. From the cysteine up to the phenylalanine, the CDR3 has a length of 16 residues. Only CDR3 DNA remains: 48 bases, in frame from the first base.

Recombination joined TRBV6-6 with TRBJ1-5, and TRBD1 aligns with 8 junction nucleotides. This TCR came from a young man in good health and CMV-seropositive. Sequencing was carried out using PBMCs. The base sequence is TGTGCCAGCAGTAAGGGACAGGTAACTAGCAATCAGCCCCAGCATTTT. Its protein product is CASSKGQVTSNQPQHF.